The 28 T cell receptor beta chains presented below share a single source sample, sequenced in a study of glioma-infiltrating T cells after dendritic cell vaccination. This table comes from immunoSEQ multiplex PCR, and its TCRdb copy is limited to in-frame clones, with some not included. The sample has around 100,000 clones; over 80% are singletons. As to time point: after dendritic cell vaccination, including at tumor progression/relapse. This material consisted of blood, taken after dendritic cell vaccination. The receptor source for this set is a human donor with glioblastoma.

J is TRBJ1-5 and V is TRBV5-1, with D unresolved. The germline gives CDR1 SGHRS, CDR2 YFSETQ. The CDR3 loop spans 13 amino acids. With 0 bases removed from V and 5 bases from J, the gap between germline ends came to 6 bases. The CDR3 here is CASSLESDQPQHF. The CDR3 bases are TGCGCCAGCAGCTTGGAGTCAGATCAGCCCCAGCATTTT.

This rearrangement joins TRBV10-3 to TRBJ1-3; D unresolved. The V gene lost 5 bases and the J gene lost 0 bases, with 2 bases spanning the gap. The CDR3 extends over 12 amino acids. Germline CDR1 and CDR2: ENHRY and SYGVKD. In nucleotides, the CDR3 is TGTGCCATCAGTCGCTCTGGAAACACCATATATTTT. Its protein is CAISRSGNTIYF.

For the CDR3, the DNA is TGCAGCGTGCAGACAGGGGCGTTCTCCGATGGCTACACCTTC. This translates into CSVQTGAFSDGYTF. The chain combines TRBV29-1 with TRBJ1-2, with 8 nucleotides matching TRBD1. Trimming cost V 6 bases and J 6 bases; bases outside gene matches: 12. CDR3 length equals 14 residues. The germline V gene has CDR1 SQVTM and CDR2 ANQGSEA.

The chain couples TRBV20-1 to TRBJ1-2; weak D call: TRBD1 (5 bases). V was shortened by 0 bases and J by 13 bases, with 12 bases between the two germline ends. The V gene's germline CDR1 is DFQATT and CDR2 SNEGSKA (reference sequence). This CDR3 region has 11 residues. The CDR3 coding sequence is TGCAGTGCTAGAGATCGGGACTGGAGCACCTTC. Protein product: CSARDRDWSTF.

The V gene is TRBV5-1, the J gene TRBJ2-7; D ambiguous. The ends were cut back, 0 bases at V and 5 bases at J, with 15 bases in the middle. Germline V CDR1 and CDR2: SGHRS, YFSETQ. The CDR3 is 15 amino acids. The CDR3 sequence is CASSLGPGSMDEQYF. The CDR3 nucleotides read TGCGCCAGCAGCTTGGGCCCGGGTAGCATGGACGAGCAGTACTTC. The full variable domain, rest sourced from reference TRBV5-1 and TRBJ2-7, is KAGVTQTPRYLIKTRGQQVTLSCSPISGHRSVSWYQQTPGQGLQFLFEYFSETQRNKGNFPGRFSGRQFSNSRSEMNVSTLELGDSALYLCASSLGPGSMDEQYFGPGTRLTVT.

This chain uses TRBV11-2 with TRBJ2-1; 9 bases are shared with TRBD2. Germline CDR1 and CDR2: SGHAT and FQNNGV. This CDR3 has 17 amino acids. The trim removed 3 bases at V and 5 bases at J, leaving 11 bases unmatched. The CDR3 reads CASSFSRSGGPNNEQFF. In DNA, the CDR3 is TGTGCCAGCAGCTTTTCCCGCAGCGGGGGGCCAAACAATGAGCAGTTCTTC.

This clone was seen once. The chain is built from TRBV4-3 and TRBJ2-3, with 7 bases matching TRBD2. CDR1 and CDR2 (germline): LGHNA, YSLEER. This CDR3 spans 15 amino acids. With V trimmed by 1 base and J by 0 bases, 1 base remained unmatched. This CDR3 reads CASSQGGGSTDTQYF. For the CDR3, the DNA is TGCGCCAGCAGCCAAGGGGGGGGGAGCACAGATACGCAGTATTTT.

This sequence joins TRBV6-1 and TRBJ1-6, with TRBD1 as a possible D gene (5 bases). V was trimmed by 6 bases and J by 8 bases, leaving 11 bases between them. CDR3 length: 13 amino acids. Germline V gene data show CDR1 as MNHNS and CDR2 as SASEGT. The chain's CDR3 is CASRIGADSPLHF. The CDR3 nucleotides are TGTGCCAGCAGAATTGGGGCCGATTCACCCCTCCACTTT.

The chain recombines TRBV2 with TRBJ1-1, with 7 bases matching TRBD1. Looked up from germline, CDR1 is SNHLY and CDR2 is FYNNEI. V lost 6 bases to trimming and J lost 7 bases; unmatched junction nucleotides: 8. The CDR3 extends over 13 amino acids. Written as DNA, the CDR3 is TGTGCCAGCAGCGGGGACAGTAAGAATGAAGCTTTCTTT. Protein sequence: CASSGDSKNEAFF.

This clone was seen just once. This sequence joins TRBV10-3 and TRBJ1-3; tentative D call: TRBD1 (5 bases). The V gene lost 2 bases and the J gene lost 0 bases, with 11 bases spanning the gap. The CDR3 is made up of 16 amino acids. The germline CDR1 and CDR2 sequences are ENHRY and SYGVKD. The DNA for the CDR3 is TGTGCCATCAGTGAGGGGGGACTATTCTCTGGAAACACCATATATTTT. It encodes CAISEGGLFSGNTIYF.

The chain joins TRBV6-1 to TRBJ2-5; 9 positions match TRBD1. CDR1 MNHNS and CDR2 SASEGT come from the germline V gene. The CDR3 consists of 15 residues. V lost 4 bases and J lost 2; bases outside the gene matches: 5. Here the CDR3 reads CASSVYRGQQETQYF. The CDR3 DNA follows: TGTGCCAGCAGTGTCTACAGGGGGCAGCAAGAGACCCAGTACTTC.

The V call is TRBV2, the J call TRBJ1-1; unclear D gene. Germline CDR1 and CDR2: SNHLY and FYNNEI. V was pared by 6 bases and J by 0 bases, with 11 bases between. The CDR3 length is 14 residues. The CDR3 sequence: CASRTRYLNTEAFF. CDR3 nucleotides: TGTGCCAGCAGGACACGCTATTTGAACACTGAAGCTTTCTTT.

The chain recombines TRBV4-2 with TRBJ2-7, with 8 bases fitting TRBD1. V lost 2 bases to trimming and J lost 4 bases; unmatched junction nucleotides: 7. This CDR3 contains 15 residues. Germline values: CDR1 LGHNA, CDR2 YNFKEQ. CDR3 in DNA: TGTGCCAGCAGCCAATATGGGACAGGACAATACGAGCAGTACTTC. It specifies CASSQYGTGQYEQYF.

This clone turned up a few times. The chain joins TRBV6-1 to TRBJ1-4, with 7 bases lining up with TRBD1. V lost 4 bases to trimming and J lost 6 bases; unmatched junction nucleotides: 5. Germline loops: CDR1 MNHNS, CDR2 SASEGT. The CDR3 is 14 residues long. CDR3 loop: CASSAGQLDEKLFF. CDR3 coding DNA: TGTGCCAGCAGTGCGGGACAGTTAGATGAAAAACTGTTTTTT.

The chain links TRBV5-1 to TRBJ1-5, with D possibly matching TRBD1 (5 bases). Germline-derived CDR1 and CDR2 are SGHRS and YFSETQ. The CDR3 has 15 amino acids. V shed 0 bases and J shed 1 base, with 8 bases lying between them. CDR3 protein: CASSLEGLSNQPQHF. Written as DNA, the CDR3 is TGCGCCAGCAGCTTGGAGGGGCTGAGCAATCAGCCCCAGCATTTT.

The gene calls are TRBV2 and TRBJ1-5, with a possible D match to TRBD1 (5 bases). CDR1 SNHLY and CDR2 FYNNEI come from the germline V gene. V dropped 5 bases and J dropped 4 bases, with 12 bases sitting between them. The CDR3 totals 14 residues. The CDR3 nucleotides are TGTGCCAGCAGTACAAAGACAGCAAATCAGCCCCAGCATTTT. Translated, it gives CASSTKTANQPQHF.

The chain carries TRBV5-1 and TRBJ2-5; tentatively, D is TRBD2 (7 bases). Germline CDR1 reads SGHRS; CDR2 reads YFSETQ. The V and J ends lost 2 bases and 5 bases respectively, with 13 bases between them. This CDR3 has 14 residues. The CDR3 sequence: CASSLAGQGETQYF. The CDR3 DNA sequence: TGCGCCAGCAGCTTAGCGGGGCAGGGGGAGACCCAGTACTTC.

V gene TRBV4-3 combines with J gene TRBJ2-7; 7 nucleotides align to TRBD1. Germline assignment: CDR1 LGHNA and CDR2 YSLEER. V shed 0 bases, J shed 3 bases, and the junction held 5 bases outside the gene matches. This CDR3 spans 15 amino acids. Here the CDR3 reads CASSQDRAGGYEQYF. CDR3 in DNA: TGCGCCAGCAGCCAAGACAGGGCAGGGGGCTACGAGCAGTACTTC.

The CDR3 DNA follows: TGCGCCAGCAGCCCCACTAGCGGGGGGGTGTATACGCAGTATTTT. Amino acids: CASSPTSGGVYTQYF. The V and J genes are TRBV4-3 and TRBJ2-3, with 13 bases matching TRBD2. The CDR3 is made up of 15 amino acids. With 4 bases clipped from V and 7 bases from J, the junction kept 5 bases outside the gene matches. CDR1 and CDR2 (germline): LGHNA, YSLEER.

This chain joins TRBV7-2 and TRBJ1-1; TRBD1 aligns across 7 bases. This CDR3 spans 15 amino acids. The V segment lost 5 bases and the J segment 0 bases; nucleotides outside the gene matches: 6. Germline V gene data show CDR1 as SGHTA and CDR2 as FQGNSA. The CDR3 region is CASSVQGTVNTEAFF. DNA for the CDR3: TGTGCCAGCAGCGTACAGGGGACGGTGAACACTGAAGCTTTCTTT. Drawing the rest from reference TRBV7-2 and TRBJ1-1, the complete variable domain is GAGVSQSPSNKVTEKGKDVELRCDPISGHTALYWYRQSLGQGLEFLIYFQGNSAPDKSGLPSDRFSAERTGGSVSTLTIQRTQQEDSAVYLCASSVQGTVNTEAFFGQGTRLTVV.

The chain is built from TRBV18 and TRBJ2-2, with D unresolved. Germline V gene data show CDR1 as KGHSH and CDR2 as LQKENI. V was cut by 2 bases and J by 7 bases, with 11 bases left in between. The CDR3 covers 14 residues. The CDR3 sequence is CASSPRSNFGELFF. The CDR3 DNA sequence: TGTGCCAGCTCACCAAGGAGTAACTTCGGGGAGCTGTTTTTT.

V and J are TRBV10-2 and TRBJ1-4; D might be TRBD1 (5 bases). This CDR3 is 16 amino acids long. V was trimmed by 7 bases and J by 7 bases, leaving 22 bases between them. Germline lookup yields CDR1 WSHSY and CDR2 SAAADI. The CDR3 DNA reads as TGCGCCAGCACCCCTTTGGACGGACCAAGGGGTGAAAAACTGTTTTTT. This encodes CASTPLDGPRGEKLFF.

The rearrangement uses TRBV5-4 and TRBJ2-7; TRBD2 matches 13 bases. The V gene end was trimmed by 4 bases and the J gene end by 0 bases; junction bases not matched to a gene: 1. This CDR3 is 15 amino acids long. The germline V gene encodes CDR1 SGHNT and CDR2 YYREEE (reference sequence). The DNA of the CDR3 is TGTGCCAGCAGCAGACTAGCGGGGGGCTCCTACGAGCAGTACTTC. It codes for CASSRLAGGSYEQYF. Full variable domain (missing parts from reference TRBV5-4 and TRBJ2-7): ETGVTQSPTHLIKTRGQQVTLRCSSQSGHNTVSWYQQALGQGPQFIFQYYREEENGRGNFPPRFSGLQFPNYSSELNVNALELDDSALYLCASSRLAGGSYEQYFGPGTRLTVT.

The chain uses TRBV18 and TRBJ2-3, with a tentative D call TRBD1 (6 bases). The germline V gene has CDR1 KGHSH and CDR2 LQKENI. The CDR3 totals 17 residues. The V and J ends lost 0 bases and 4 bases respectively, with 17 bases between them. In nucleotides, the CDR3 is TGTGCCAGCTCACCACCACAGGGATCGGGGCGATCAGATACGCAGTATTTT. This gives the protein CASSPPQGSGRSDTQYF.

V gene TRBV23-1 combines with J gene TRBJ1-1; a possible D gene is TRBD1 (5 bases). TRBV23-1 is marked as an open reading frame, function uncertain. This CDR3 contains 15 residues. V was shortened by 2 bases and J by 4 bases, with 14 bases between the two germline ends. The CDR3 is CASSQPSSGLTEAFF. As DNA, the CDR3 is TGCGCCAGCAGTCAACCCTCGTCAGGGCTCACTGAAGCTTTCTTT.

The rearrangement links TRBV5-1 to TRBJ1-2; D call uncertain. The CDR3 has 13 residues. Trimming shortened V by 0 bases and J by 7 bases, and 10 bases separated the two germline ends. Looked up from germline, CDR1 is SGHRS and CDR2 is YFSETQ. CDR3 loop: CASSLGGPSGYTF. For the CDR3, the DNA is TGCGCCAGCAGCTTGGGAGGGCCTAGTGGCTACACCTTC.

This chain joins TRBV6-5 and TRBJ1-3; the D gene is possibly TRBD1 (5 bases). The CDR3 has 14 amino acids. CDR1 and CDR2 from the germline V gene are MNHEY and SVGAGI. Trimming left V 5 bases short and J 8 bases short, with 16 bases between. In DNA form, the CDR3 reads TGTGCCAGCAGTGAACCCTCCGGGGGGGACACCATATATTTT. Its protein is CASSEPSGGDTIYF.

This chain uses TRBV7-3 with TRBJ1-2; D possibly corresponds to TRBD1 (5 bases). Trimming cost V 1 base and J 4 bases, with 7 bases left between them. CDR3 length: 13 amino acids. Germline V gene lookup returns CDR1 SGHTA and CDR2 FQGTGA. The CDR3 region has the DNA TGTGCCAGCAGCTTAAAGGGGCCCTATGGCTACACCTTC. Its translation: CASSLKGPYGYTF.